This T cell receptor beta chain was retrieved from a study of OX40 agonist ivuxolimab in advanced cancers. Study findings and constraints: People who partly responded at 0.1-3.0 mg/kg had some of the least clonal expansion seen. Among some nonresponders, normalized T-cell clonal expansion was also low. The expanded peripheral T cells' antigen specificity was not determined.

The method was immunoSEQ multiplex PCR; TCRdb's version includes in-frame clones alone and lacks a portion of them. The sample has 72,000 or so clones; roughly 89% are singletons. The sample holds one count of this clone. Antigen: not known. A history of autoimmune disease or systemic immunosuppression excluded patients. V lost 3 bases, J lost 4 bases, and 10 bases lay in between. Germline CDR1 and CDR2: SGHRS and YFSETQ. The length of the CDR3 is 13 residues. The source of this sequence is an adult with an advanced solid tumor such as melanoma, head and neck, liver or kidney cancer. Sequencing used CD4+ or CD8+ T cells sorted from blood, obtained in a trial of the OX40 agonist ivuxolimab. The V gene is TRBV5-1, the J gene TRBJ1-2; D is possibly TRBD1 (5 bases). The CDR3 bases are TGCGCCAGCAGCTCCCAGGGAATCTATGGCTACACCTTC. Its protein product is CASSSQGIYGYTF.